Listed below are T cell receptor beta chains from one sample, sequenced in a study of spatial heterogeneity in lung cancer. TCRdb fed the 5' RACE reads into MiXCR, producing one record per CDR3 protein. The sample lists tens of thousands of distinct CDR3 sequences; 10% to 15% were seen once. The sequenced sample was PBMCs, obtained at surgery. All receptors come from a male donor with early-stage non-small cell lung cancer. Both conserved end residues are trimmed from each CDR3. D genes are given only for firm matches.

TRBJ2-5 TRBD2 TRBV20-1 SARDLAGLETQY
TRBJ2-7 - TRBV27 ASSLVGSYEQY
TRBJ2-3 - TRBV19 ASSMGSGPTDTQY
TRBJ2-3 - TRBV5-6 ASSSFSDTQY
TRBJ1-5 - TRBV6-5 ASSYSFTGVSNQPQH
TRBJ1-5 - TRBV4-1 ASSQREGLDHQPQH
TRBJ2-7 - TRBV10-3 AISPWGNAQY
TRBJ2-5 - TRBV12-3/TRBV12-4 ASSPGLISGVQETQY
TRBJ2-7 - TRBV11-2 ASSKGGTRAYEQY
TRBJ2-2 - TRBV7-2 ASSLGLNTGELF
TRBJ2-7 - TRBV3-1 ASSPSAVPAHEQY